This TCR beta chain was captured in a study of T-cell memory formation after mild COVID-19. Study details: TCR clusters were largely donor specific.

The germline CDR1 and CDR2 sequences are MNHNY and SVGAGI (reference sequence). V was trimmed by 0 bases and J by 0 bases, leaving 6 bases between them. The CDR3 sequence is 14 residues long. MiXCR, run by TCRdb on the 5' RACE reads, gives a single entry per CDR3 protein. The table has approximately 99,000 distinct CDR3 sequences, around 17% seen once; the top ten hold roughly 5.5%. The sequencing sample was made of PBMCs or a T cell subset sorted from them (not recorded which). The chain combines TRBV6-6 with TRBJ2-7, with D unresolved. This TCR came from a man aged 18-30 years who had mild COVID-19 (a few samples of this study predate the infection). Cell type and time point are not known. CDR3 sequence: CASSYSVLSYEQYF. CDR3 nucleotides: TGTGCCAGCAGTTACTCTGTGCTCTCCTACGAGCAGTACTTC.